The rows below give T cell receptor beta chains drawn from one sample of a study of blood T cell repertoires in COVID-19. TCRdb's copy holds only in-frame clones and misses some; the assay was immunoSEQ multiplex PCR. The sample consists of tens of thousands of clones, less than 90% of them appearing once. Sequenced input: peripheral blood. The receptors shown here come from a human donor in a cohort sampled during active COVID-19. CDR3s include the opening cysteine and the closing phenylalanine or tryptophan. D genes are given only for firm matches. Clone size is not always given. Where it is, it says once, few, many or a class for expanded clones.

>-|TRBJ2-7|-|TRBV7-8
CASSLEQGYEQYF
TGTGCCAGCAGCTTAGAACAGGGATACGAGCAGTACTTC
>-|TRBJ1-4|-|TRBV7-9
CASSLQSAGNEKLFF
TGTGCCAGCAGCTTACAGTCGGCAGGAAATGAAAAACTGTTTTTT
>-|TRBJ2-2|-|TRBV4-1
CASSQLGRSDTGELFF
TGCGCCAGCAGCCAACTGGGCAGATCGGACACCGGGGAGCTGTTTTTT
>-|TRBJ1-5|TRBD1|TRBV3-1/TRBV3-2
CASSQDRTGSNQPQHF
TGTGCCAGCAGCCAAGACCGGACAGGGAGCAATCAGCCCCAGCATTTT
>-|TRBJ1-1|-|TRBV18
CASSYTVSLNTEAFF
TGTGCCAGCTCATACACAGTCTCTTTGAACACTGAAGCTTTCTTT
>few|TRBJ2-3|-|TRBV7-9
CASSRGVTDTQYF
TGTGCCAGCAGCCGCGGGGTCACAGATACGCAGTATTTT
>-|TRBJ1-4|-|TRBV14
CASSPHRRDGEKLFF
TGTGCCAGCAGCCCCCACCGCAGGGATGGTGAAAAACTGTTTTTT
>-|TRBJ2-3|-|TRBV18
CASSPSTQLADTQYF
TGTGCCAGCTCACCAAGTACTCAATTGGCAGATACGCAGTATTTT
>-|TRBJ2-1|TRBD2|TRBV7-3
CASSLRLAGAVEQFF
TGTGCCAGCAGCCTACGACTAGCGGGGGCCGTTGAGCAGTTCTTC
>-|TRBJ2-3|TRBD1|TRBV11-3
CASSYRGGADTQYF
TGTGCCAGCAGCTACAGGGGTGGGGCAGATACGCAGTATTTT
>-|TRBJ1-5|-|TRBV16
CASSRGGNQPQHF
TGTGCCAGCAGCCGGGGGGGCAATCAGCCCCAGCATTTT
>-|TRBJ1-5|TRBD1|TRBV28
CASSFRGQGRQPQHF
TGTGCCAGCAGTTTTCGGGGACAGGGACGACAGCCCCAGCATTTT
>-|TRBJ2-7|TRBD1|TRBV2
CASRTGGLLSLTQYF
TGTGCCAGCAGGACAGGGGGCCTCCTCTCTTTGACGCAGTACTTC
>-|TRBJ1-1|-|TRBV7-9
CASSLAGQNTEAFF
TGTGCCAGCAGCTTAGCCGGACAGAACACTGAAGCTTTCTTT
>-|TRBJ1-5|-|TRBV6-6
CASSPHRDNQPQHF
TGTGCCAGCAGCCCTCACAGGGACAATCAGCCCCAGCATTTT
>-|TRBJ2-7|-|TRBV5-1
CASSPVPGSYEQYF
TGCGCCAGCAGTCCCGTTCCGGGTTCCTACGAGCAGTACTTC
>-|TRBJ1-1|-|TRBV19
CASERGGVNTEAFF
TGTGCCAGTGAAAGGGGGGGGGTGAACACTGAAGCTTTCTTT
>-|TRBJ2-6|-|TRBV28
CASVEASGANVLTF
TGTGCCAGTGTGGAGGCGTCTGGGGCCAACGTCCTGACTTTC
>-|TRBJ1-1|-|TRBV7-6
CASSSLGNTEAFF
TGTGCCAGCAGCTCCCTAGGTAACACTGAAGCTTTCTTT
>-|TRBJ1-1|-|TRBV7-9
CASSPISAEAFF
TGTGCCAGCAGCCCTATTTCGGCTGAAGCTTTCTTT
>-|TRBJ1-1|TRBD1|TRBV7-2
CASRPGTGVSEAFF
TGTGCCAGCAGACCCGGGACAGGTGTTTCTGAAGCTTTCTTT
>-|TRBJ1-4|-|TRBV2
CASSSYAGQRNEKLFF
TGTGCCAGCAGCTCCTATGCTGGACAGCGGAATGAAAAACTGTTTTTT
>-|TRBJ2-1|TRBD2|TRBV11-3
CASSHGGGYNEQFF
TGTGCCAGCAGCCATGGCGGGGGTTACAATGAGCAGTTCTTC
>-|TRBJ1-1|-|TRBV5-1
CASSKGTSGNTEAFF
TGCGCCAGCAGCAAAGGGACTTCGGGGAACACTGAAGCTTTCTTT
>-|TRBJ1-6|-|TRBV28
CASTIQVLSNNSPLHF
TGTGCCAGCACCATACAAGTATTATCAAATAATTCACCCCTCCACTTT
>-|TRBJ2-5|TRBD1|TRBV5-8
CASSFSGTGRETQYF
TGTGCCAGCAGCTTCAGCGGGACAGGGAGAGAGACCCAGTACTTC
>-|TRBJ1-6|-|TRBV5-4
CASSSRGNSPLHF
TGTGCCAGCAGCTCCAGGGGTAATTCACCCCTCCACTTT